This TCR beta chain stems from a study of blood T cell repertoires in COVID-19. Study as a whole: COVID-19 samples from acute and convalescent phases originated in the United States, Italy and Spain. PBMCs, B-cell-depleted T cells, or T cells provided the cDNA or gDNA that made up the material.

V was shortened by 4 bases and J by 0 bases, with 17 bases between the two germline ends. This CDR3 is 17 amino acids long. CDR1 and CDR2 (germline): SGDLS, YYNGEE. Profiling relied on immunoSEQ multiplex PCR, and the TCRdb table lists in-frame clones only, not all of them. The data show 80,000 or so clones, roughly 80% seen once. The table lists this clone with a count of one. Sequenced input: peripheral blood. The V and J genes are TRBV9 and TRBJ1-3; D uncertain. The sequence derives from a woman aged 70 to 79 with acute or convalescent COVID-19. For the CDR3, the DNA is TGTGCCAGCAGCCGATTACTTCCAGAGGGCTCTGGAAACACCATATATTTT. It specifies CASSRLLPEGSGNTIYF.